Each of the 27 T cell receptor beta chains below was sequenced from the same sample in a study of CD8 T cells in Susac syndrome. When the RNA was reverse transcribed, random hexamers were used with an input of roughly 0.45 to 1 ug. MiXCR, applied by TCRdb to the immunoSEQ multiplex PCR reads, yields one record per CDR3 protein. Among about 200,000 distinct CDR3 sequences listed, approximately 90% were seen once. Sequencing was done on a sample of CD8+ T cells from PBMCs. The receptors were sampled from a human donor with multiple sclerosis.

The V gene is TRBV27, the J gene TRBJ1-2; 7 bases fit TRBD1. Trimming cost V 6 bases and J 0 bases; bases outside gene matches: 4. CDR1 MNHEY and CDR2 SMNVEV come from the germline V gene (reference sequence). The CDR3 runs to 14 residues. In nucleotides, the CDR3 is TGTGCCAGCAGCGCAGGGACAGCTAACTATGGCTACACCTTC. Amino acids: CASSAGTANYGYTF.

The rearrangement links TRBV7-9 to TRBJ2-7; D may be TRBD2 (6 bases). This CDR3 region has 14 residues. CDR1 and CDR2 from the germline V gene are SEHNR and FQNEAQ (reference sequence). V lost 5 bases and J lost 6, with 17 bases in between. The CDR3 spells CASSPRLDGSEQYF. Written as DNA, the CDR3 is TGTGCCAGCAGCCCTCGACTAGATGGTAGCGAGCAGTACTTC. Supplemented by reference TRBV7-9 and TRBJ2-7, the full variable domain reads DTGVSQNPRHKITKRGQNVTFRCDPISEHNRLYWYRQTLGQGPEFLTYFQNEAQLEKSRLLSDRFSAERPKGSFSTLEIQRTEQGDSAMYLCASSPRLDGSEQYFGPGTRLTVT.

The V gene is TRBV4-2, the J gene TRBJ2-3, with TRBD1 identical over 10 bases. The V and J ends lost 1 base and 5 bases, in that order; junction bases with no gene match: 0. Germline V gives CDR1 LGHNA, CDR2 YNFKEQ. The CDR3 runs 14 residues. In DNA, the CDR3 is TGTGCCAGCAGCCAAGGGGACAGGGGAGATACGCAGTATTTT. This codes for CASSQGDRGDTQYF.

The chain uses TRBV11-1 and TRBJ2-2; the match to TRBD1 covers 7 bases. V trimming: 7 bases; J trimming: 5 bases; junction bases outside the gene matches: 10. Looked up from germline, CDR1 is SGHAT and CDR2 is FQDESV (reference sequence). The CDR3 contains 15 residues. As DNA, the CDR3 is TGTGCCAGCACGGCCCACAGGGGTCGGACCGGGGAGCTGTTTTTT. It specifies CASTAHRGRTGELFF.

The V gene is TRBV6-6, the J gene TRBJ1-4; unclear D gene. CDR1 MNHNY and CDR2 SVGAGI come from the germline V gene (reference sequence). The CDR3 has 12 amino acids. Trimming took 5 bases from V and 8 from J, leaving 9 bases between them. The CDR3 here is CASSPGREKLFF. The CDR3, as DNA: TGTGCCAGCAGTCCGGGAAGGGAAAAACTGTTTTTT.

The rearrangement joins TRBV27 to TRBJ2-2; D may be TRBD1 (6 bases). The CDR3 contains 14 residues. The V and J ends lost 5 bases and 6 bases respectively, with 13 bases between them. Per germline, CDR1 MNHEY and CDR2 SMNVEV (reference sequence). This CDR3 is CASSSRQAAGELFF. The CDR3 bases are TGTGCCAGCAGTAGCAGACAGGCAGCCGGGGAGCTGTTTTTT.

The chain joins TRBV4-1 to TRBJ2-1; D remains ambiguous. The length of the CDR3 is 13 residues. Between the trimmed V and J ends, which lost 1 base and 6 bases, there was a span of 7 bases. Germline assignment: CDR1 MGHRA and CDR2 YSYEKL. CDR3 amino acids: CASSQGMGNEQFF. The CDR3 DNA follows: TGCGCCAGCAGCCAAGGGATGGGCAATGAGCAGTTCTTC.

Concerning this clonotype itself: An end of the junction differs from the germline gene, which may be a read error. The chain employs TRBV4-3 and TRBJ2-7; 12 nucleotides match TRBD2. This CDR3 is 17 amino acids long. In germline, CDR1 is LGHNA, CDR2 YSLEER. Written as DNA, the CDR3 is TGCGCCAGCAGCAAAGATCTACTAGCGGGAGGTTTCTACGAGCAGTACTTC. Protein product: CASSKDLLAGGFYEQYF.

The chain employs TRBV7-9 and TRBJ2-5; D perhaps matches TRBD2 (5 bases). V lost 4 bases, J lost 5 bases, and 14 bases lay in between. The V gene's germline CDR1 is SEHNR and CDR2 FQNEAQ (reference sequence). The CDR3 runs to 14 residues. Written as DNA, the CDR3 is TGTGCCAGCAGCTCCCCCGTAGGCGGGGAGACCCAGTACTTC. Its protein product is CASSSPVGGETQYF.

The chain employs TRBV4-2 and TRBJ2-7, with 7 bases that match TRBD2. The CDR3 consists of 14 residues. In germline, CDR1 is LGHNA, CDR2 YNFKEQ. The J segment lost 0 bases and the V segment lost 4 bases, leaving 3 bases of the junction unmatched. The chain's CDR3 is CASSRAGDSYEQYF. In DNA, the CDR3 is TGTGCCAGCAGCCGGGCGGGAGACTCCTACGAGCAGTACTTC.

This chain uses TRBV24-1 with TRBJ1-1; the D is unclear. The CDR3 has 15 residues. In germline, CDR1 is KGHDR, CDR2 SFDVKD. The V and J ends lost 2 bases and 2 bases respectively, with 11 bases between them. Here the CDR3 reads CATSDSGMGNTEAFF. The CDR3 DNA follows: TGTGCCACCAGTGATTCGGGAATGGGCAACACTGAAGCTTTCTTT.

The chain couples TRBV4-1 to TRBJ2-7, with 14 bases matching TRBD2. The germline V gene encodes CDR1 MGHRA and CDR2 YSYEKL. This CDR3 is 18 amino acids long. V was clipped by 4 bases and J by 1 base; unmatched bases: 9. CDR3 sequence (DNA): TGCGCCAGCAGCCCTGCTGGACTAGCGGGAGGAAGATCCTACGAGCAGTACTTC. It is translated as CASSPAGLAGGRSYEQYF.

This clonotype was recorded a few times. This rearrangement joins TRBV5-4 to TRBJ2-2; D is uncertain. The CDR3 spans 16 residues. The V and J ends lost 4 bases and 2 bases respectively, with 15 bases between them. The germline gives CDR1 SGHNT, CDR2 YYREEE (reference sequence). This chain's CDR3 is CASSPLGTSNTGELFF. CDR3 bases: TGTGCCAGCAGCCCCCTGGGCACCTCAAACACCGGGGAGCTGTTTTTT.

The J gene is TRBJ1-1, the V gene TRBV18, with D tentatively TRBD1 (6 bases). The CDR3 is 14 residues long. CDR1 is KGHSH, CDR2 LQKENI, per germline. Trimming pared 3 bases from V and 6 bases from J, leaving 14 bases between. The CDR3 spells CASSPGGAGAEAFF. The CDR3, as DNA: TGTGCCAGCTCACCGGGGGGGGCAGGGGCTGAAGCTTTCTTT.

The chain is built from TRBV9 and TRBJ1-2; D may be TRBD1 (6 bases). Germline V gene data show CDR1 as SGDLS and CDR2 as YYNGEE. V was clipped by 0 bases and J by 6 bases, with 12 bases between them. There are 14 residues in the CDR3. Here the CDR3 DNA reads TGTGCCAGCAGCGTAGGAGGGGCAGGGGATGGCTACACCTTC. Translation: CASSVGGAGDGYTF.

The chain links TRBV7-3 to TRBJ2-3, with unresolved D. Germline lookup yields CDR1 SGHTA and CDR2 FQGTGA. Deletions cut 2 bases from V and 2 bases from J, with 14 bases between. This CDR3 is built from 16 residues. The CDR3 sequence is CASSLGLGSTTDTQYF. CDR3 nucleotide sequence: TGTGCCAGCAGCTTAGGTCTGGGCAGTACCACAGATACGCAGTATTTT.

This clonotype was picked up one time. The V and J genes are TRBV7-9 and TRBJ2-2; no firm D call. Germline CDR1 and CDR2: SEHNR and FQNEAQ (reference sequence). The CDR3 is 12 amino acids. Trimming stripped 2 bases from V and 7 bases from J, with 5 bases between. This CDR3 is CASSLLIGELFF. CDR3 nucleotide sequence: TGTGCCAGCAGCTTATTAATCGGGGAGCTGTTTTTT.

The chain combines TRBV29-1 with TRBJ1-3; D unclear. This CDR3 is 11 amino acids long. V lost 2 bases and J 1 base, leaving 0 bases between the germline ends. Germline assignment: CDR1 SQVTM and CDR2 ANQGSEA. The CDR3 here is CSVESGNTIYF. CDR3 in DNA: TGCAGCGTTGAATCTGGAAACACCATATATTTT.

The rearrangement uses TRBV6-2 or TRBV6-3 and TRBJ1-5; no clear D. The CDR3 has 14 amino acids. The ends were cut back, 8 bases at V and 0 bases at J, with 11 bases in the middle. CDR1 MNHEY and CDR2 SVGEGT come from the germline V gene. CDR3 sequence reads: CASERPYSNQPQHF. The CDR3 DNA sequence: TGTGCCAGCGAGCGACCGTATAGCAATCAGCCCCAGCATTTT.

V is TRBV15 and J is TRBJ1-1; no reliable D call. Looked up from germline, CDR1 is LNHNV and CDR2 is YYDKDF (reference sequence). The CDR3 totals 12 residues. With 6 bases removed from V and 3 bases from J, the gap between germline ends came to 8 bases. For the CDR3, the DNA is TGTGCCACCAGTCCCCATTACACTGAAGCTTTCTTT. Translation gives CATSPHYTEAFF.

The chain uses TRBV12-3 or TRBV12-4 and TRBJ2-5; tentatively, D is TRBD2 (6 bases). The V end was cut by 4 bases, the J end by 2 bases, with 11 bases between. The CDR3 covers 14 residues. CDR3 in amino acids: CASSSPGLQETQYF. CDR3 DNA: TGTGCCAGCAGTTCTCCGGGACTTCAAGAGACCCAGTACTTC.

The table lists this clonotype with a few counts. The chain is built from TRBV30 and TRBJ1-2; D is unclear. This CDR3 contains 13 residues. V was clipped by 1 base and J by 3 bases, with 9 bases between them. Germline lookup yields CDR1 GTSNPN and CDR2 SVGIG (reference sequence). This chain's CDR3 is CAWSETAHYGYTF. CDR3 in DNA: TGTGCCTGGAGTGAAACAGCACACTATGGCTACACCTTC.

The rearrangement uses TRBV3-1 and TRBJ1-1, with D tentatively TRBD1 (5 bases). Trimming stripped 4 bases from V and 0 bases from J, with 9 bases between. CDR1 LGHDT and CDR2 YNNKEL come from the germline V gene (reference sequence). The CDR3 is 14 amino acids. In nucleotides, the CDR3 is TGTGCCAGCAGCCCACAGGTAGTGAACACTGAAGCTTTCTTT. This encodes CASSPQVVNTEAFF. The full variable domain, completed using reference TRBV3-1 and TRBJ1-1, is DTAVSQTPKYLVTQMGNDKSIKCEQNLGHDTMYWYKQDSKKFLKIMFSYNNKELIINETVPNRFSPKSPDKAHLNLHINSLELGDSAVYFCASSPQVVNTEAFFGQGTRLTVV.

V usage is TRBV19 and J usage is TRBJ1-2, with D hard to call. The V end lost 7 bases, the J end lost 5 bases, and 17 bases lay between the germline ends. Looked up from germline, CDR1 is LNHDA and CDR2 is SQIVND (reference sequence). The CDR3 is 14 residues long. For the CDR3, the DNA is TGTGCCAGTACCTACGGGGTACGAGGGTATGGCTACACCTTC. This translates into CASTYGVRGYGYTF.

V usage is TRBV28 and J usage is TRBJ2-1; TRBD2 agrees at 10 bases. Germline V gene sequence: CDR1 MDHEN, CDR2 SYDVKM. CDR3 length equals 14 residues. V lost 5 bases, J lost 15 bases, and 13 bases stayed unmatched. CDR3 in DNA: TGTGCCAGCAGTCCTCACTACGCTAGCGGGGGTGGGTTCTTC. It is translated as CASSPHYASGGGFF.

The chain employs TRBV2 and TRBJ2-5; possible D gene TRBD2, 6 bases. V dropped 4 bases and J dropped 5 bases, with 11 bases sitting between them. CDR3 length equals 13 residues. The germline V gene encodes CDR1 SNHLY and CDR2 FYNNEI. In nucleotides, the CDR3 is TGTGCCAGCAGTGGGCCGGGGGAGGAGACCCAGTACTTC. The encoded protein is CASSGPGEETQYF.

In this sample, this clonotype turned up once. The chain combines TRBV20-1 with TRBJ2-1, with a weak D call TRBD2 (5 bases). The V gene lost 0 bases and the J gene lost 8 bases, with 17 bases spanning the gap. Germline CDR1 and CDR2: DFQATT and SNEGSKA (reference sequence). This CDR3 region has 15 residues. Here the CDR3 reads CSARDYGLAGDEQFF. The CDR3 DNA follows: TGCAGTGCTAGAGATTACGGGCTAGCTGGCGATGAGCAGTTCTTC.